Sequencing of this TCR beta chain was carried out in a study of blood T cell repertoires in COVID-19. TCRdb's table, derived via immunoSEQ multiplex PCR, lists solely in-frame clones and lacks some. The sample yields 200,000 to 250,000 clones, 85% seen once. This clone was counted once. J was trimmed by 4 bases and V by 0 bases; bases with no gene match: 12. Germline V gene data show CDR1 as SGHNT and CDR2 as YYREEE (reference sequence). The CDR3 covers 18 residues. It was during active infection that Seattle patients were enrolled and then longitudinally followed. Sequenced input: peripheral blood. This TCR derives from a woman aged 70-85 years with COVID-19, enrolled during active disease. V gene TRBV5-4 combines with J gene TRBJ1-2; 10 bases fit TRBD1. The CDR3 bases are TGTGCCAGCAGCTTGGCCGCAGGACAGGGGGTTAGAAGCTATGGCTACACCTTC. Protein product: CASSLAAGQGVRSYGYTF.